The 22 T cell receptor beta chains in this list originate from one sample, sequenced in a study of shared clonotypes between healthy human individuals. Using immunoSEQ multiplex PCR, the repertoire was profiled, and TCRdb retains in-frame clones only, with some absent. The sample holds some 2,000,000 clones, about 95% seen once. Naive CD8 cells, CD45RO-negative and positively selected for CCR7, excluded terminally differentiated effector memory CD45RA+ cells. Sequenced input: naive CD8+ T cells sorted from blood. The receptors were sampled from a man in his late teens or twenties in good health.

V usage is TRBV7-6 and J usage is TRBJ1-6; D may be TRBD1 (5 bases). Germline V gene data show CDR1 as SGHVS and CDR2 as FNYEAQ. The V gene lost 5 bases and the J gene lost 7 bases, with 12 bases spanning the gap. The CDR3 totals 14 residues. CDR3 in amino acids: CASSETGGNSPLHF. The CDR3 nucleotides are TGTGCCAGCAGCGAAACAGGTGGAAATTCACCCCTCCACTTT.

This clone was found many times. The chain employs TRBV30 and TRBJ1-2; no clear D. Germline V lookup: CDR1 GTSNPN, CDR2 SVGIG (reference sequence). Trimming removed 3 bases at V and 4 bases at J, with 9 bases between. The CDR3 runs 12 residues. The CDR3 nucleotides read TGTGCCTGGAGCATTCTAAGCTATGGCTACACCTTC. This encodes CAWSILSYGYTF.

This rearrangement joins TRBV4-3 to TRBJ2-2; unclear D gene. This CDR3 comprises 13 residues. Trimming took 4 bases from V and 4 from J, leaving 7 bases between them. Germline CDR1 is LGHNA and CDR2 is YSLEER. CDR3 protein: CASSLISTGELFF. The CDR3 DNA is TGCGCCAGCAGCCTTATTAGCACCGGGGAGCTGTTTTTT.

V gene TRBV30 combines with J gene TRBJ1-2, with D unclear. The V gene lost 0 bases and the J gene lost 0 bases, with 11 bases spanning the gap. The CDR3 is 15 residues long. The germline V gene has CDR1 GTSNPN and CDR2 SVGIG (reference sequence). The CDR3 nucleotides are TGTGCCTGGAGTGTACGGGGTTTTCCTAACTATGGCTACACCTTC. Its protein product is CAWSVRGFPNYGYTF.

The chain is built from TRBV5-4 and TRBJ1-1, with 9 bases matching TRBD1. V lost 4 bases to trimming and J lost 5 bases; unmatched junction nucleotides: 9. The CDR3 contains 15 residues. Looked up from germline, CDR1 is SGHNT and CDR2 is YYREEE (reference sequence). This CDR3 reads CASSAMDRGMTEAFF. CDR3 DNA sequence: TGTGCCAGCAGCGCGATGGACAGGGGTATGACTGAAGCTTTCTTT.

V and J are TRBV30 and TRBJ1-2, with TRBD1 as a possible D gene (6 bases). CDR1 is GTSNPN and CDR2 is SVGIG in the germline V gene (reference sequence). CDR3 length: 14 residues. V was pared by 8 bases and J by 3 bases, with 19 bases between. As DNA, the CDR3 is TGTGCCATGCCGGGACATCAAGGGGACTATGGCTACACCTTC. Amino acids: CAMPGHQGDYGYTF.

The rearrangement joins TRBV28 to TRBJ2-1, with 7 nucleotides matching TRBD1. With V trimmed by 4 bases and J by 8 bases, 14 bases remained unmatched. CDR1 is MDHEN, CDR2 SYDVKM, per germline. CDR3 length equals 16 residues. This CDR3 reads CASSSTPGQSGYEQFF. The DNA for the CDR3 is TGTGCCAGCAGTTCAACGCCGGGACAGTCAGGGTATGAGCAGTTCTTC.

This clone came up once. Other nucleotide sequences in the sample specify the same CDR3. The chain uses TRBV9 and TRBJ2-7; perhaps TRBD2 as D (6 bases). Germline V gene sequence: CDR1 SGDLS, CDR2 YYNGEE. The CDR3 has 14 residues. The V end was cut by 0 bases, the J end by 4 bases, with 11 bases between. The CDR3 region is CASSVAQGGYEQYF. CDR3 sequence (DNA): TGTGCCAGCAGCGTAGCTCAGGGAGGTTACGAGCAGTACTTC.

The rearrangement links TRBV5-6 to TRBJ1-1; TRBD1 is a possible D gene (5 bases). The CDR3 loop spans 14 amino acids. Trimming shortened V by 4 bases and J by 4 bases, and 14 bases separated the two germline ends. CDR1 and CDR2 (germline): SGHDT, YYEEEE. CDR3 coding DNA: TGTGCCAGCAGCACCACAGGTCTGGGCACTGAAGCTTTCTTT. Amino acids: CASSTTGLGTEAFF. The full variable domain, with the rest looked up from reference TRBV5-6 and TRBJ1-1, is DAGVTQSPTHLIKTRGQQVTLRCSPKSGHDTVSWYQQALGQGPQFIFQYYEEEERQRGNFPDRFSGHQFPNYSSELNVNALLLGDSALYLCASSTTGLGTEAFFGQGTRLTVV.

This sequence joins TRBV9 and TRBJ1-6, with D unclear. CDR1 SGDLS and CDR2 YYNGEE come from the germline V gene. The CDR3 runs to 17 residues. Trimming pared 4 bases from V and 0 bases from J, leaving 14 bases between. CDR3 sequence (DNA): TGTGCCAGCAGCCCCGAGGACGGAAGCTCCTATAATTCACCCCTCCACTTT. Translating it yields CASSPEDGSSYNSPLHF.

In the case of this clone: Within the sample, other DNA sequences also encode this same CDR3. The chain joins TRBV6-5 to TRBJ2-1; 8 nucleotides align to TRBD1. This CDR3 has 13 residues. CDR1 and CDR2 (germline): MNHEY, SVGAGI. V was clipped by 2 bases and J by 9 bases; unmatched bases: 3. The CDR3 reads CASSYGQGSEQFF. The CDR3, as DNA: TGTGCCAGCAGTTACGGACAGGGATCTGAGCAGTTCTTC.

This clone was seen more than once but under ten times. Other nucleotide sequences from this sample produce the same CDR3. V gene TRBV27 combines with J gene TRBJ2-2; D unclear. This CDR3 region has 12 residues. With 3 bases removed from V and 6 bases from J, the gap between germline ends came to 5 bases. Germline assignment: CDR1 MNHEY and CDR2 SMNVEV (reference sequence). This chain's CDR3 is CASSFPPGELFF. CDR3 nucleotides: TGTGCCAGCAGTTTCCCACCCGGGGAGCTGTTTTTT.

The chain carries TRBV27 and TRBJ1-1; D unclear. CDR1 is MNHEY and CDR2 is SMNVEV in the germline V gene (reference sequence). Trimming took off 8 bases at V and 0 bases at J, with 10 bases between the two ends. The CDR3 loop spans 13 amino acids. CDR3: CASSAGMNTEAFF. CDR3 DNA sequence: TGTGCCAGCTCTGCAGGTATGAACACTGAAGCTTTCTTT.

This clone was observed once. The chain employs TRBV4-1 and TRBJ1-1; no clear D. The V end was cut by 5 bases, the J end by 5 bases, with 12 bases between. The CDR3 spans 13 residues. Per germline, CDR1 MGHRA and CDR2 YSYEKL. The CDR3 loop reads CASSVTGKTEAFF. As DNA, the CDR3 is TGCGCCAGCAGCGTCACGGGGAAGACTGAAGCTTTCTTT.

The rearrangement links TRBV28 to TRBJ2-3, with 7 bases fitting TRBD2. The germline CDR1 and CDR2 sequences are MDHEN and SYDVKM. The CDR3 loop spans 15 amino acids. Trimming at V came to 1 base and at J to 0 bases, leaving 1 base not matched to a gene. The CDR3 is CASSLYSGSTDTQYF. The CDR3 nucleotides read TGTGCCAGCAGTTTATATAGCGGGAGCACAGATACGCAGTATTTT.

The chain uses TRBV7-6 and TRBJ2-5, with unresolved D. V lost 4 bases and J 5 bases, leaving 17 bases between the germline ends. The CDR3 length is 15 residues. CDR1 is SGHVS, CDR2 FNYEAQ, per germline. For the CDR3, the DNA is TGTGCCAGCAGCTATGAGGCTAGTCAGGCGGAGACCCAGTACTTC. This translates into CASSYEASQAETQYF.

The V and J genes are TRBV5-1 and TRBJ1-5; a possible D gene is TRBD1 (5 bases). With 1 base removed from V and 3 bases from J, the gap between germline ends came to 14 bases. Per germline, CDR1 SGHRS and CDR2 YFSETQ. The CDR3 loop spans 16 amino acids. The CDR3 region is CASSLRVQVFNQPQHF. The CDR3 coding sequence is TGCGCCAGCAGCTTGAGGGTACAGGTCTTCAATCAGCCCCAGCATTTT.

In DNA, the CDR3 is TGTGCCAGCAGTGAGAGCAGGGGGCACTATGGCTACACCTTC. Its translation: CASSESRGHYGYTF. V and J are TRBV2 and TRBJ1-2; TRBD1 matches at 8 bases. Trimming at V came to 3 bases and at J to 3 bases, leaving 3 bases not matched to a gene. Looked up from germline, CDR1 is SNHLY and CDR2 is FYNNEI. The CDR3 spans 14 residues.

This rearrangement joins TRBV28 to TRBJ2-7, with 7 bases identical to TRBD1. Germline CDR1 MDHEN, CDR2 SYDVKM. The CDR3 loop spans 14 amino acids. The junction had 7 bases not matched to a gene; V was cut back by 5 bases and J by 3 bases. The CDR3 DNA is TGTGCCAGCAGTCCCTACGACAGGGACTACGAGCAGTACTTC. The encoded protein is CASSPYDRDYEQYF. Combining the CDR3 with reference TRBV28 and TRBJ2-7 gives the whole variable domain DVKVTQSSRYLVKRTGEKVFLECVQDMDHENMFWYRQDPGLGLRLIYFSYDVKMKEKGDIPEGYSVSREKKERFSLILESASTNQTSMYLCASSPYDRDYEQYFGPGTRLTVT.

The V call is TRBV6-1, the J call TRBJ2-7, with a possible D match to TRBD2 (5 bases). The ends were cut back, 3 bases at V and 3 bases at J, with 15 bases in the middle. The CDR3 has 15 residues. In germline, CDR1 is MNHNS, CDR2 SASEGT. CDR3: CASSERVGRSYEQYF. Here the CDR3 DNA reads TGTGCCAGCAGTGAGAGGGTAGGTAGGAGCTACGAGCAGTACTTC.

This chain links TRBV5-4 with TRBJ1-1, with no clear D. Germline CDR1 reads SGHNT; CDR2 reads YYREEE (reference sequence). V gave up 0 bases and J gave up 7 bases, with 4 bases separating them. This CDR3 is built from 11 residues. The CDR3: CASSLEGEAFF. The DNA for the CDR3 is TGTGCCAGCAGCTTGGAGGGTGAAGCTTTCTTT.

This sequence joins TRBV27 and TRBJ1-6; no reliable D call. The ends were cut back, 2 bases at V and 10 bases at J, with 9 bases in the middle. The CDR3 consists of 13 residues. The germline CDR1 and CDR2 sequences are MNHEY and SMNVEV (reference sequence). Here the CDR3 reads CASSLMGPSPLHF. CDR3 in DNA: TGTGCCAGCAGTTTAATGGGCCCGTCACCCCTCCACTTT.